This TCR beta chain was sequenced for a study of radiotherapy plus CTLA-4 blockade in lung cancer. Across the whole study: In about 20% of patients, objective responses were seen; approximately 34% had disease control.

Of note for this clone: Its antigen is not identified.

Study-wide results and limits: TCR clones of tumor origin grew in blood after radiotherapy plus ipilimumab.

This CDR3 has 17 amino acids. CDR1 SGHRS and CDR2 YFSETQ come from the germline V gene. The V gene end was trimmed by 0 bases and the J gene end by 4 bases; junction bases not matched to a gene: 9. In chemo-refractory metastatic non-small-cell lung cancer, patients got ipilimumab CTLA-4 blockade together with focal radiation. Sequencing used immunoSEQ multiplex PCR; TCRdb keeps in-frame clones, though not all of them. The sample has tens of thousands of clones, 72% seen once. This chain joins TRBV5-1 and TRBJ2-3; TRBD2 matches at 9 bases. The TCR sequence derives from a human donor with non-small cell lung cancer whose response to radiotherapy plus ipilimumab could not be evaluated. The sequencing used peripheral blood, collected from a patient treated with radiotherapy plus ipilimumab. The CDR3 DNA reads TGCGCCAGCAGCTTGGATTCAAGCGGGGGGAGACCAGATACGCAGTATTTT. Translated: CASSLDSSGGRPDTQYF.